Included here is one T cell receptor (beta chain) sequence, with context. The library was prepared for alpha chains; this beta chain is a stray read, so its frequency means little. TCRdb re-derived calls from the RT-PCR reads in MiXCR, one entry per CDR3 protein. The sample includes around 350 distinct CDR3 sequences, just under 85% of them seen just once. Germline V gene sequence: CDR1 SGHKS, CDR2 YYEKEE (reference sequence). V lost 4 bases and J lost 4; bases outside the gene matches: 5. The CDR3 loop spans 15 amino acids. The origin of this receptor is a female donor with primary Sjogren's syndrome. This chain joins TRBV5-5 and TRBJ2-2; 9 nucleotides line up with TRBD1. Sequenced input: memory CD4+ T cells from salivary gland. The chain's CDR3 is CASSPGTGSTGELFF. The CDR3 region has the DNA TGTGCCAGCAGCCCCGGGACAGGGAGCACCGGGGAGCTGTTTTTT.